This TCR beta chain emerged from a study of OX40 agonist ivuxolimab in advanced cancers. The CDR3 has 15 residues. V was trimmed by 0 bases and J by 2 bases, leaving 11 bases between them. CDR1 and CDR2 from the germline V gene are MNHEY and SMNVEV (reference sequence). Produced via immunoSEQ multiplex PCR; TCRdb's table is partial and in-frame only. Of around 80,000 clones in the sample, about nine tenths were seen once. The rearrangement joins TRBV27 to TRBJ2-7; D not resolved. This receptor was taken from an adult with an advanced solid tumor such as melanoma, head and neck, liver or kidney cancer. The specimen comprised CD4+ or CD8+ T cells sorted from blood, sampled in a trial of the OX40 agonist ivuxolimab. CDR3 DNA: TGTGCCAGCAGTTTATCAGGGCAGAGAACCTACGAGCAGTACTTC. This codes for CASSLSGQRTYEQYF.